This T cell receptor (beta chain) was identified during a study of human T cells and chemical hapten exposure (dated by TCRdb to about 2021). For the study in its entirety: For sensitization, 2% DPC in acetone was applied to a 2 cm by 2 cm area of upper inner arm skin. For TCR sequencing, blood came from twenty-nine alopecia patients at anywhere from one to four time points (pre-sensitization, 2, 6 and 24 weeks). Peripheral blood TCR repertoire changes were tracked in vivo in alopecia patients during primary and secondary sensitization to the hapten diphenylcyclopropenone (DPC). Blood samples were taken from patients before sensitization (week 0) and then at 2, 6 and about 24 weeks after DPC sensitization. Alopecia areata with under or over 50% scalp involvement, alopecia totalis and alopecia universalis were represented in the patient cohort, which was mostly female. Patients additionally received weekly therapeutic DPC doses to the scalp throughout the approximately 24-week study period. Patch testing was done on the upper back using Finn chambers containing 0.01% DPC, and results were scored after 6 days according to International Contact Dermatitis Research Group standards. Libraries were pooled for sequencing, and per-sample TCR yields varied mainly because of small differences in library volumes within the pool.

Reading the label with the study, this specimen's time point is: patch test 1, 2 weeks after DPC sensitization. The sample's treatment or condition label is to be understood as: therapeutic diphenylcyclopropenone sensitization with weekly scalp DPC. At every patch-test visit, the blood draw took place before the patch test was put on. Patients were considered eligible if aged 18 to 70, diagnosed with alopecia and deemed suitable for DPC therapy, and patients were excluded if pregnant. Total RNA was extracted from unfractionated whole blood collected in Tempus Blood RNA tubes. Receptors were amplified or captured by RACE. TCRdb names NextSeq 500 as the instrument used. Library preparation attached unique molecular identifiers to individual cDNA molecules for quantitative, reproducible TCR counting. Both TCR alpha and TCR beta chains were sequenced from each blood RNA sample. The published analysis was carried out like this. Samples had a median of 95,638 TCRs, with a range from about 23,224 to 750,000. The Decombinator software suite was used to annotate the V, J and CDR3 of the TCR reads. For PS versus PT1 abundance plots, all samples were subsampled to the same number of TCRs (28,000). Expanded TCRs were defined as absent before sensitization and observed at least eight times at the 2-week time point. The public sequencing data were trimmed at Q25 with fastp and processed into clonotypes with MiXCR by TCRdb, which kept only in-frame beta chains. Each entry is one CDR3 protein sequence, shown with its most common DNA and genes. V and J calls and clone size were set by TCRdb, not the authors. The table for this sample lists about 82,000 distinct CDR3 sequences; roughly 10% of them were counted only once. Roughly 4% of the sample belongs to the ten largest clones.

Overall results and qualifications from the work: Expanded TCRs formed significantly more large CDR3 similarity clusters than pre-sensitization or healthy control sets, consistent with antigen-driven responses. After repeated subsampling, the strength of the expansion versus patch-test correlation and the threshold at which it became significant changed. Because all patients had alopecia, a presumed autoimmune disease, the immune response of the patients might differ from that of healthy individuals. The number of TCRs above 1 in 1000 frequency did not change with DPC sensitization; there was no evidence of global repertoire structure alterations. The number of PT1 expanded TCRs positively correlated with patch test score, significant at thresholds 8, 16 and 32 but not 4.

This clonotype occurred many times. Its cognate antigen has yet to be identified. No per-base quality is available; no much larger clone lies one base away. CDR1 is given as MNHNS and CDR2 as SASEGT, both from the germline V gene. V and J are trimmed by 4 bases and 9 bases, and the gene matches miss 13 bases of the junction. Counted from cysteine to phenylalanine, this CDR3 has 16 amino acids. The DNA shown is the 48-base CDR3, in frame from base 1. This receptor was obtained from a woman in her fifties or sixties with alopecia areata. Some clones in this sample may be carry-over from other donors' samples. Sequenced here: whole blood, sampled in connection with sensitization to the hapten diphenylcyclopropenone (DPC). The chain uses TRBV6-1 and TRBJ1-5; 9 bases in between match TRBD1. The DNA sequence reads TGTGCCAGCAGTGCTCTTCAGGACAGGGGCTCTCGGCCCCAGCATTTT. The translation is CASSALQDRGSRPQHF.